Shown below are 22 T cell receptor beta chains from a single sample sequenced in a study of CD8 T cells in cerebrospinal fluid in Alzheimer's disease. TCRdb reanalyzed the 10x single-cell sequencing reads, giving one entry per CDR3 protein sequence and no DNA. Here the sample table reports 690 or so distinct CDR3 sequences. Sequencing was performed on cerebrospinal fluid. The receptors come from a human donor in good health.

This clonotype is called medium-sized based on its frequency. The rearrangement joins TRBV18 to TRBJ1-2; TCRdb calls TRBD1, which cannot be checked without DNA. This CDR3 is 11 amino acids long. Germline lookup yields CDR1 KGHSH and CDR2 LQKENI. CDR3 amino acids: CAGPLNYGYTF.

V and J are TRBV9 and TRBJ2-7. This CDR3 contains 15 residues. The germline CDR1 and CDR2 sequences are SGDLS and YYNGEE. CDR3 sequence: CASSPYLDSSYEQYF.

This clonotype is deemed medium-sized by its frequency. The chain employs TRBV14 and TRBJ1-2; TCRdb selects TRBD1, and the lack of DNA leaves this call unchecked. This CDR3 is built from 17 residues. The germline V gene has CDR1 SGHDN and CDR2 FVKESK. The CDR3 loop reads CASSQGSGFLGSYGYTF.

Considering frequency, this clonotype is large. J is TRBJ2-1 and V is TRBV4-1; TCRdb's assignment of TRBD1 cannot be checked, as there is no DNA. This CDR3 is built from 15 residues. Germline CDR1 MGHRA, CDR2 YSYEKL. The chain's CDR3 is CASSPKTDRGNEQFF.

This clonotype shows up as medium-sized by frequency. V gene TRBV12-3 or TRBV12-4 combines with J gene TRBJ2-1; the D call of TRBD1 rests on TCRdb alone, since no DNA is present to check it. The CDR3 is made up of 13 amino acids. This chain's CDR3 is CASSLSQGGEQFF.

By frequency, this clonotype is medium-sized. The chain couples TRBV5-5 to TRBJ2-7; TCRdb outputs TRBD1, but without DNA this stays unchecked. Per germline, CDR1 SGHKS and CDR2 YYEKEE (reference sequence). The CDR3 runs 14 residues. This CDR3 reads CASSLRDGNYEQYF. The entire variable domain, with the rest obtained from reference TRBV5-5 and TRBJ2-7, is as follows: DAGVTQSPTHLIKTRGQQVTLRCSPISGHKSVSWYQQVLGQGPQFIFQYYEKEERGRGNFPDRFSARQFPNYSSELNVNALLLGDSALYLCASSLRDGNYEQYFGPGTRLTVT.

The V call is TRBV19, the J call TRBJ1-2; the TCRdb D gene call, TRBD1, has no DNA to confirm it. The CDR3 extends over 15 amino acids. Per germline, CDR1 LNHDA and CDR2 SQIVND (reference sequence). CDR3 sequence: CASSTDRDRDYGYTF.

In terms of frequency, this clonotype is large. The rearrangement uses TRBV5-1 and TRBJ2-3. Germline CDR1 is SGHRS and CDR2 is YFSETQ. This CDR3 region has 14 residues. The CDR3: CASSLGGITDTQYF.

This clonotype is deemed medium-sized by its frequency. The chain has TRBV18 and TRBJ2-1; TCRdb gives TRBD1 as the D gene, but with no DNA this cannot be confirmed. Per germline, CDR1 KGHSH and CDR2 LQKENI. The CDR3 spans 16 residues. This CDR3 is CASSPFRDRGGDEQFF.

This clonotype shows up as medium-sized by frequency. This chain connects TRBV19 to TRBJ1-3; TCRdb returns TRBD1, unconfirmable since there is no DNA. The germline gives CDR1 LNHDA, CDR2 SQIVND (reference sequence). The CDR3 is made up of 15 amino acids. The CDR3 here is CASNPGTLPGNTIYF.

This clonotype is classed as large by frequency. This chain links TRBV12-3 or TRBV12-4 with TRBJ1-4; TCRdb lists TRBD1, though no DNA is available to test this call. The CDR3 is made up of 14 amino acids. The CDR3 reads CASSSSGTGEKLFF.

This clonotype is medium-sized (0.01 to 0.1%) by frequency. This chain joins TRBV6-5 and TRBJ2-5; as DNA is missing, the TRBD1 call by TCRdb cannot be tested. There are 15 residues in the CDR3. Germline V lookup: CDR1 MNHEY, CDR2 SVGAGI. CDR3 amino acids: CASSYWSGGTETQYF.

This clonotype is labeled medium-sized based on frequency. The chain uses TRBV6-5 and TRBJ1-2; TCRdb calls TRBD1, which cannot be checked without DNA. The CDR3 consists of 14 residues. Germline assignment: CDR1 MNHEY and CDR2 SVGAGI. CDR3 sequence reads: CASRTPGQTYGYTF.

The CDR3 protein is CASSYSGRADGELFF. The J gene is TRBJ2-2, the V gene TRBV11-3; TCRdb designates TRBD2, a call that cannot be tested without DNA. CDR1 is SGHNT, CDR2 YENEEA, per germline. This CDR3 has 15 amino acids.

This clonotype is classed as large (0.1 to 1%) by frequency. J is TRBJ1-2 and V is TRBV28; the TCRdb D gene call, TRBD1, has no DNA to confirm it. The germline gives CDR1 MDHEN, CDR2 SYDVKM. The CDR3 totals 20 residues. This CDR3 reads CASSSIHRLPLPGQPYGYTF.

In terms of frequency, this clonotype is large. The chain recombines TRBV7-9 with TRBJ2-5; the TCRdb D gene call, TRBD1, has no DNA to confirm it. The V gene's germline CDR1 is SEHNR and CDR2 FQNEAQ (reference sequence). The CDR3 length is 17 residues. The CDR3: CASSPLWGMISQETQYF.

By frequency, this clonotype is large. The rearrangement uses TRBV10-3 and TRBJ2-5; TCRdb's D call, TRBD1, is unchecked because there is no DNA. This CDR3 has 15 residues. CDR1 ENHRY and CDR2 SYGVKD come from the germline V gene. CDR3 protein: CAISESGGAQETQYF.

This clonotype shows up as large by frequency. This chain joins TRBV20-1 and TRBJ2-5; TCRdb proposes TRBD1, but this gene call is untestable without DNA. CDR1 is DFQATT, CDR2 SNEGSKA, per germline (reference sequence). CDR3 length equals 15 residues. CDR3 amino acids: CSAATGGRGAETQYF.

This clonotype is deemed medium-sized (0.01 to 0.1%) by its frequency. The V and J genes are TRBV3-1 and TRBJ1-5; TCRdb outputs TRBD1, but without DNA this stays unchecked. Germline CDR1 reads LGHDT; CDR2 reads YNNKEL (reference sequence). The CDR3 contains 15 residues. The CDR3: CASSPTGGSNQPQHF.

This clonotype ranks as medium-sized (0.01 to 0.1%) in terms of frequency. The CDR3 loop is CASSLGTRAFF. The gene calls are TRBV6-2 or TRBV6-3 and TRBJ1-1. The V gene's germline CDR1 is MNHEY and CDR2 SVGEGT. This CDR3 contains 11 residues.

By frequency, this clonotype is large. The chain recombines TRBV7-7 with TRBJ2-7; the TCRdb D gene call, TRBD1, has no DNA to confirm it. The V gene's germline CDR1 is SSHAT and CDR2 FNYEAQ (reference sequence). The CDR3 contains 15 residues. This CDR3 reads CASSPDSNPSYEQYF.

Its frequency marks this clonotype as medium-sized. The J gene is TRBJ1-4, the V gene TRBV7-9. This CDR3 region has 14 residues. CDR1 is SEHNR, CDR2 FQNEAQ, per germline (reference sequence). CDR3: CASSLMTGNEKLFF.